Below, one TCR beta chain is given with its context. The sample belongs to a study of technical replicates of blood from several donors. Germline V CDR1 and CDR2: SGHAT, FQNNGV. Unmatched junction bases numbered 15, after V lost 4 bases and J lost 4 bases. The CDR3 is 17 amino acids. The protocol was immunoSEQ multiplex PCR, while the TCRdb copy is restricted to in-frame clones and leaves out a portion. The data contain about 67,000 clones, 95% to 98% of them singletons. This receptor was identified in a human donor in good health. The sample consisted of T cells isolated from PBMCs. The chain is built from TRBV11-2 and TRBJ2-7; 8 nucleotides line up with TRBD2. CDR3 nucleotide sequence: TGTGCCAGCAGCTCCCAGGCCTGGCGGGGGGTCCCTTACGAGCAGTACTTC. This codes for CASSSQAWRGVPYEQYF.